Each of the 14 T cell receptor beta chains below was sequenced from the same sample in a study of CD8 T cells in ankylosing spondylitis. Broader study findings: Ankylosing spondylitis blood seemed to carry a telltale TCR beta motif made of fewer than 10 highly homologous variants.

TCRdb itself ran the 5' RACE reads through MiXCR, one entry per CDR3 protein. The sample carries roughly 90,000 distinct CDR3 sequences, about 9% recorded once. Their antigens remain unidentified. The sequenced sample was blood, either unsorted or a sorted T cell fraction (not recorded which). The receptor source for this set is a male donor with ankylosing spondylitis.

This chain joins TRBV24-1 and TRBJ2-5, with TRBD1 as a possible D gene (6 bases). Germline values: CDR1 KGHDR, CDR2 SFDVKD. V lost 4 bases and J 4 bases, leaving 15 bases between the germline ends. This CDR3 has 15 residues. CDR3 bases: TGTGCCACCAGTGACAGGGACACCCTCGGAGAGACCCAGTACTTC. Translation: CATSDRDTLGETQYF.

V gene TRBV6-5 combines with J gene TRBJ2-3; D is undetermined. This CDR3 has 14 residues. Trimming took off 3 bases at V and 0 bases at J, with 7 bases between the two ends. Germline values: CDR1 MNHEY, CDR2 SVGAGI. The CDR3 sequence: CASSYMESTDTQYF. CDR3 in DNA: TGTGCCAGCAGTTATATGGAGAGCACAGATACGCAGTATTTT.

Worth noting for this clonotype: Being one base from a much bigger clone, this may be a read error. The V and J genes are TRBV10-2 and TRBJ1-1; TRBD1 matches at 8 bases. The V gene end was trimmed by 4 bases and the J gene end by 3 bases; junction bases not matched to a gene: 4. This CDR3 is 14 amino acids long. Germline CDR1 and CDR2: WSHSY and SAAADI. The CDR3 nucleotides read TGCGCCAGCAGTGTAGACAGGGGCGACACTGAAGCTTTCTTT. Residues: CASSVDRGDTEAFF.

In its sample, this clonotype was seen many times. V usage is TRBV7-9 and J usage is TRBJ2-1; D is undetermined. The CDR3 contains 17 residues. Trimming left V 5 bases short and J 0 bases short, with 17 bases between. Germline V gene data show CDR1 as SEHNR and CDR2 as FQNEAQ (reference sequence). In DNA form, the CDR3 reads TGTGCCAGCAGCCCGGCCAAGGGTGCTAGCTCCTACAATGAGCAGTTCTTC. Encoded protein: CASSPAKGASSYNEQFF.

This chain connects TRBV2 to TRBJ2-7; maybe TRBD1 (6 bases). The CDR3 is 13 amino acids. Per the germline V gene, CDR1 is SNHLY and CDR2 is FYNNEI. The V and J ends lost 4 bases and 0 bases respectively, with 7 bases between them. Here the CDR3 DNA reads TGTGCCAGCAGTGGGGACAACTCCTACGAGCAGTACGTC. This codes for CASSGDNSYEQYV.

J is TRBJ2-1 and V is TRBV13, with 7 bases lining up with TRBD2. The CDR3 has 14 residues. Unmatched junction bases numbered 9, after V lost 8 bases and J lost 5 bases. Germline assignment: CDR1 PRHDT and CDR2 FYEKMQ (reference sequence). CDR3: CASQSAGDNNEQFF. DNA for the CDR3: TGTGCCAGCCAGTCTGCGGGAGATAACAATGAGCAGTTCTTC.

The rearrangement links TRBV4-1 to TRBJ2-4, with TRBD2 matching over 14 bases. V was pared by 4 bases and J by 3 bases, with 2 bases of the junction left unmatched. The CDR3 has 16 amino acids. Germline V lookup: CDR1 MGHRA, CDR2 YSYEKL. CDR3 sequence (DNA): TGCGCCAGCAGCCTGACTAGCGGGAGGGGCAAAAACATTCAGTACTTC. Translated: CASSLTSGRGKNIQYF.

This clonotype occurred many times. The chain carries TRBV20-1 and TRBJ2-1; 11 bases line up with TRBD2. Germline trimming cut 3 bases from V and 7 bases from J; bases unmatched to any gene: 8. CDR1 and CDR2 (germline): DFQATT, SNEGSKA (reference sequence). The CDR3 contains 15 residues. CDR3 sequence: CSARGLLAGVNEQFF. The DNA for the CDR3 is TGCAGTGCTAGGGGTTTACTAGCGGGAGTTAATGAGCAGTTCTTC.

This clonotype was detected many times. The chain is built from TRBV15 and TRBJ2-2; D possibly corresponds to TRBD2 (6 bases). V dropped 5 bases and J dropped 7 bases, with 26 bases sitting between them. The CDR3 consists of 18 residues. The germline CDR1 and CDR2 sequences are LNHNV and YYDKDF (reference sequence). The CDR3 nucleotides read TGTGCCACCAGCTCGCGTCGGTTCGAGCGGGCCTACGGCGGGGAGCTGTTTTTT. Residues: CATSSRRFERAYGGELFF.

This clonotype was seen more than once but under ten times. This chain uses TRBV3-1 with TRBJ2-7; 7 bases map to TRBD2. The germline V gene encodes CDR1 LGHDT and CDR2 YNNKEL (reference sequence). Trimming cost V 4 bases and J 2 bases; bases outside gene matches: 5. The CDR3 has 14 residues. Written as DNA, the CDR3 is TGTGCCAGCAGCCCCCCAGCGGGACCCTACGAGCAGTACTTC. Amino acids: CASSPPAGPYEQYF.

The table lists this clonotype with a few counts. The CDR3 protein is CASSIGRTPTGELFF. The CDR3 DNA is TGTGCCAGTAGTATAGGGAGGACACCCACCGGGGAGCTGTTTTTT. This chain joins TRBV19 and TRBJ2-2; D could derive from TRBD1 or TRBD2 (5 bases each). In germline, CDR1 is LNHDA, CDR2 SQIVND (reference sequence). The CDR3 is 15 residues long. V was shortened by 1 base and J by 4 bases, with 10 bases between the two germline ends.

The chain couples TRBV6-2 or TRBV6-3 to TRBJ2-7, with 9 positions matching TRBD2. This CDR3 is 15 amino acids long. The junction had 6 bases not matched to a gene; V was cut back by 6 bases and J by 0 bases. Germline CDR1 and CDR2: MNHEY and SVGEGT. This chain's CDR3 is CASSFAGGPSYEQYV. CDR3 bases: TGTGCCAGCAGCTTCGCGGGAGGGCCCTCCTACGAGCAGTACGTC.

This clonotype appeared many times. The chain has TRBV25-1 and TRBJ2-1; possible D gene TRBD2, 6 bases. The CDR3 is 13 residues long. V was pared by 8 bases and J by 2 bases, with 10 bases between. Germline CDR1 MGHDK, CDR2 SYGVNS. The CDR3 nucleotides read TGTGCCAGCCGGGGACTCGCCTACAATGAGCAGTTCTTC. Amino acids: CASRGLAYNEQFF. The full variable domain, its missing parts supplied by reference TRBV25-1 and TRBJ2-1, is EADIYQTPRYLVIGTGKKITLECSQTMGHDKMYWYQQDPGMELHLIHYSYGVNSTEKGDLSSESTVSRIRTEHFPLTLESARPSHTSQYLCASRGLAYNEQFFGPGTRLTVL.

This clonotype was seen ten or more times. This chain's CDR3 is CAISEGAGSNQPQHF. DNA for the CDR3: TGTGCCATCAGTGAGGGAGCCGGCAGCAATCAGCCCCAGCATTTT. J is TRBJ1-5 and V is TRBV10-3, with D unresolved. The CDR3 is made up of 15 amino acids. With 2 bases removed from V and 1 base from J, the gap between germline ends came to 9 bases. Germline V gives CDR1 ENHRY, CDR2 SYGVKD.